The 27 T cell receptor beta chains below were found in one sample sequenced in a study of Ad26.COV2.S vaccination and SARS-CoV-2 variants. The repertoire was sequenced with immunoSEQ multiplex PCR; TCRdb's copy has only in-frame clones and lacks some. The sample has about 350,000 clones, about 88% seen once; the top ten hold around 6.6%. Treatment given: 19 received Ad26.COV2.S at low or high dose, single or two shots; roughly five received placebo; per-sample allocation not given. Day 63 after the first vaccine or placebo injection was the time point for sampling. The sample in question was peripheral blood, obtained in a trial of Ad26.COV2.S vaccine versus placebo. The receptors were sampled from a person between 18 and 65 years old who received the Ad26.COV2.S COVID-19 vaccine or a placebo.

This clone showed up just once. CDR3 sequence: CASSYSGSGPYNEQFF. Here the CDR3 DNA reads TGTGCCAGCAGTTACTCGGGTTCGGGGCCTTACAATGAGCAGTTCTTC. The chain is built from TRBV6-6 and TRBJ2-1; D could derive from TRBD1 or TRBD2 (5 bases each). V lost 0 bases and J 4 bases, leaving 13 bases between the germline ends. Germline CDR1 is MNHNY and CDR2 is SVGAGI (reference sequence). This CDR3 comprises 16 residues.

This clone has more than one count but fewer than ten. The chain joins TRBV7-9 to TRBJ2-1; 7 bases match TRBD1. The CDR3 runs to 16 residues. V shed 5 bases, J shed 6 bases, and the junction held 13 bases outside the gene matches. The V gene's germline CDR1 is SEHNR and CDR2 FQNEAQ (reference sequence). Here the CDR3 DNA reads TGTGCCAGCAGCATGGTACGGGACAGCCCTTCCAATGAGCAGTTCTTC. It yields the protein CASSMVRDSPSNEQFF.

This sequence joins TRBV6-5 and TRBJ1-6; D gene ambiguous. Germline V gene sequence: CDR1 MNHEY, CDR2 SVGAGI. V lost 2 bases and J 5 bases, leaving 13 bases between the germline ends. The CDR3 contains 16 residues. CDR3 amino acids: CASSYPHRRDNSPLHF. In DNA, the CDR3 is TGTGCCAGCAGTTACCCTCATCGGAGGGATAATTCACCCCTCCACTTT.

This clone has a handful of counts. The gene calls are TRBV28 and TRBJ1-3; D is ambiguous. Trimming shortened V by 6 bases and J by 1 base, and 10 bases separated the two germline ends. The CDR3 spans 14 residues. Germline loops: CDR1 MDHEN, CDR2 SYDVKM. For the CDR3, the DNA is TGTGCCAGCAGAGAGGGAACTTCTGGAAACACCATATATTTT. Encoded protein: CASREGTSGNTIYF.

This clone was observed a handful of times. V usage is TRBV2 and J usage is TRBJ2-7; D ambiguous. Germline CDR1 and CDR2: SNHLY and FYNNEI. The ends were cut back, 4 bases at V and 3 bases at J, with 13 bases in the middle. This CDR3 region has 14 residues. The CDR3 reads CASSVFERIYEQYF. The CDR3 DNA follows: TGTGCCAGCAGTGTATTTGAACGGATCTACGAGCAGTACTTC.

This sequence joins TRBV6-2 or TRBV6-3 and TRBJ1-4; D unclear. The CDR3 is 11 amino acids. V was trimmed by 2 bases and J by 8 bases, leaving 3 bases between them. Germline V CDR1 and CDR2: MNHEY, SVGEGT. The CDR3 nucleotides are TGTGCCAGCAGTTACGGGGAAAAACTGTTTTTT. Protein product: CASSYGEKLFF.

V gene TRBV19 combines with J gene TRBJ2-2; no clear D gene. This CDR3 is built from 13 residues. The germline gives CDR1 LNHDA, CDR2 SQIVND (reference sequence). V lost 6 bases to trimming and J lost 2 bases, with 7 bases between them. The CDR3: CASRSENTGELFF. The CDR3 nucleotides read TGTGCCAGTAGGTCAGAAAACACCGGGGAGCTGTTTTTT.

The V and J genes are TRBV9 and TRBJ2-7; D gene ambiguous. Germline lookup yields CDR1 SGDLS and CDR2 YYNGEE. The CDR3 totals 13 residues. The V end lost 0 bases, the J end lost 3 bases, and 7 bases lay between the germline ends. CDR3 nucleotides: TGTGCCAGCAGCGTAGGCCGTGACTACGAGCAGTACTTC. Its protein is CASSVGRDYEQYF. Filled out from reference TRBV9 and TRBJ2-7, the complete variable domain reads DSGVTQTPKHLITATGQRVTLRCSPRSGDLSVYWYQQSLDQGLQFLIQYYNGEERAKGNILERFSAQQFPDLHSELNLSSLELGDSALYFCASSVGRDYEQYFGPGTRLTVT.

V usage is TRBV30 and J usage is TRBJ2-4; the match to TRBD1 covers 7 bases. The CDR3 length is 13 residues. CDR1 is GTSNPN, CDR2 SVGIG, per germline (reference sequence). The V and J ends lost 3 bases and 9 bases, in that order; junction bases with no gene match: 8. The CDR3 loop reads CAWSPTGFGIQYF. CDR3 DNA sequence: TGTGCCTGGAGCCCGACAGGGTTTGGCATTCAGTACTTC.

V gene TRBV29-1 combines with J gene TRBJ2-7; D gene uncertain. Trimming removed 4 bases from V and 2 bases from J, with 12 bases in between. The germline gives CDR1 SQVTM, CDR2 ANQGSEA. CDR3 length: 13 amino acids. The CDR3 spells CSVASGTTYEQYF. As DNA, the CDR3 is TGCAGCGTTGCCTCCGGAACAACCTACGAGCAGTACTTC.

This chain joins TRBV4-2 and TRBJ2-4; 10 nucleotides agree with TRBD2. Germline loops: CDR1 LGHNA, CDR2 YNFKEQ. CDR3 length: 17 amino acids. With 3 bases clipped from V and 3 bases from J, the junction kept 8 bases outside the gene matches. The CDR3 nucleotides are TGTGCCAGCAGCCAGAACGAAGCGGGAGGGTACAAAAACATTCAGTACTTC. Its translation: CASSQNEAGGYKNIQYF.

In this sample, this clone turned up a few times. The J gene is TRBJ1-2, the V gene TRBV7-2; no clear D gene. The CDR3 extends over 14 amino acids. V was trimmed by 5 bases and J by 7 bases, leaving 17 bases between them. CDR1 SGHTA and CDR2 FQGNSA come from the germline V gene. This CDR3 reads CASSPQVQASGYTF. CDR3 DNA: TGTGCCAGCAGCCCGCAAGTCCAGGCTTCTGGCTACACCTTC.

A single count supports this clone. This chain's CDR3 is CASSQQLSSYNEQFF. CDR3 nucleotides: TGTGCCAGCAGTCAACAGTTAAGCTCCTACAATGAGCAGTTCTTC. The genes are TRBV6-6 and TRBJ2-1; D ambiguous. The CDR3 is made up of 15 amino acids. The germline V gene has CDR1 MNHNY and CDR2 SVGAGI (reference sequence). V gave up 5 bases and J gave up 0 bases, with 11 bases separating them.

The chain couples TRBV6-5 to TRBJ1-1, with 7 bases matching TRBD1. This CDR3 is 11 amino acids long. V lost 4 bases to trimming and J lost 8 bases; unmatched junction nucleotides: 1. From germline, CDR1 is MNHEY and CDR2 SVGAGI. CDR3 region: CASSSRGEAFF. CDR3 nucleotide sequence: TGTGCCAGCAGTTCCAGGGGGGAAGCTTTCTTT.

The chain is built from TRBV28 and TRBJ1-2, with D perhaps matching TRBD1 (6 bases). Germline V CDR1 and CDR2: MDHEN, SYDVKM. V was cut by 4 bases and J by 5 bases, with 23 bases left in between. This CDR3 is 17 amino acids long. Here the CDR3 reads CASSSPQGGVLVYGYTF. The DNA for the CDR3 is TGTGCCAGCAGTTCCCCGCAAGGGGGGGTCTTAGTGTATGGCTACACCTTC.

This clone has only a few counts. This chain uses TRBV11-2 with TRBJ1-5, with D hard to call. V lost 8 bases and J 0 bases, leaving 8 bases between the germline ends. Germline V CDR1 and CDR2: SGHAT, FQNNGV. CDR3 length equals 13 residues. The CDR3 region is CASGSDSNQPQHF. CDR3 bases: TGTGCCAGCGGGTCGGATAGCAATCAGCCCCAGCATTTT.

The V call is TRBV18, the J call TRBJ2-2; no reliable D call. Germline V gene sequence: CDR1 KGHSH, CDR2 LQKENI. V was trimmed by 3 bases and J by 2 bases, leaving 10 bases between them. This CDR3 is 15 amino acids long. The DNA for the CDR3 is TGTGCCAGCTCACCTCGTCAGCCTAACACCGGGGAGCTGTTTTTT. It encodes CASSPRQPNTGELFF.

This sequence joins TRBV20-1 and TRBJ2-1; D is possibly TRBD2 (5 bases). This CDR3 has 10 amino acids. V lost 6 bases, J lost 13 bases, and 13 bases lay in between. Germline assignment: CDR1 DFQATT and CDR2 SNEGSKA (reference sequence). The CDR3 protein is CSAERDFQFF. The CDR3 DNA reads TGCAGTGCGGAACGGGATTTTCAGTTCTTC.

This sequence joins TRBV4-2 and TRBJ1-2; 9 nucleotides line up with TRBD1. The trim removed 0 bases at V and 5 bases at J, leaving 4 bases unmatched. CDR1 is LGHNA and CDR2 is YNFKEQ in the germline V gene. The CDR3 spans 15 residues. The CDR3 DNA follows: TGTGCCAGCAGCCAAGAAATTGGGACAGGGTATGGCTACACCTTC. Translated: CASSQEIGTGYGYTF.

The chain links TRBV5-4 to TRBJ1-4; D uncertain. The CDR3 has 14 amino acids. Germline assignment: CDR1 SGHNT and CDR2 YYREEE (reference sequence). V lost 6 bases, J lost 4 bases, and 13 bases lay in between. The CDR3 reads CASTHGGINEKLFF. In DNA form, the CDR3 reads TGTGCCAGCACCCATGGCGGGATTAATGAAAAACTGTTTTTT.

CDR3 residues: CASSLYPWTTQRENQPQHF. The DNA for the CDR3 is TGTGCCAGCAGCTTATACCCCTGGACTACCCAACGGGAGAATCAGCCCCAGCATTTT. V is TRBV7-6 and J is TRBJ1-5; D unclear. The V and J ends lost 2 bases and 4 bases respectively, with 24 bases between them. In germline, CDR1 is SGHVS, CDR2 FNYEAQ. The CDR3 totals 19 residues.

V usage is TRBV5-4 and J usage is TRBJ2-1, with no clear D. CDR1 and CDR2 from the germline V gene are SGHNT and YYREEE (reference sequence). Trimming cost V 4 bases and J 6 bases, with 8 bases left between them. CDR3 length equals 12 residues. The CDR3 region is CASSLTINEQFF. The DNA of the CDR3 is TGTGCCAGCAGCCTTACAATCAATGAGCAGTTCTTC.

V is TRBV20-1 and J is TRBJ1-6; D is unresolved. Trimming removed 3 bases at V and 8 bases at J, with 20 bases between. CDR1 and CDR2 (germline): DFQATT, SNEGSKA (reference sequence). This CDR3 has 16 residues. The CDR3 DNA is TGCAGTGCTAGTCTTTTCGGCAGCCGTATGGATTCACCCCTCCACTTT. Translating it yields CSASLFGSRMDSPLHF.

The chain couples TRBV30 to TRBJ1-1, with unresolved D. Trimming took 4 bases from V and 0 from J, leaving 18 bases between them. This CDR3 is 16 amino acids long. Looked up from germline, CDR1 is GTSNPN and CDR2 is SVGIG (reference sequence). The CDR3 nucleotides read TGTGCCTGGATTAGGGAGCGAGCCGCTTTGAACACTGAAGCTTTCTTT. This encodes CAWIRERAALNTEAFF.

The V and J genes are TRBV7-3 and TRBJ2-2; TRBD2 might be the D (7 bases). With 5 bases removed from V and 1 base from J, the gap between germline ends came to 23 bases. This CDR3 region has 19 residues. Germline loops: CDR1 SGHTA, CDR2 FQGTGA. In DNA, the CDR3 is TGTGCCAGCAGCCCTAGGGGGGTATTTGGCGGGAGGAACACCGGGGAGCTGTTTTTT. It is translated as CASSPRGVFGGRNTGELFF.

This clone was seen a single time. V gene TRBV7-9 combines with J gene TRBJ2-5; D gene unclear. From germline, CDR1 is SEHNR and CDR2 FQNEAQ (reference sequence). Trimming took 5 bases from V and 9 from J, leaving 22 bases between them. The CDR3 runs 15 residues. In DNA form, the CDR3 reads TGTGCCAGCAGCCCTGCCGTGGGCAGAGAGGTGGCCCAGTACTTC. Amino acid sequence: CASSPAVGREVAQYF.

The count of this clone is one. The V gene is TRBV5-4, the J gene TRBJ2-7, with a tentative D call TRBD2 (7 bases). The CDR3 sequence is 15 residues long. Trimming left V 6 bases short and J 5 bases short, with 21 bases between. Germline V CDR1 and CDR2: SGHNT, YYREEE (reference sequence). This chain's CDR3 is CASIKEGGSFNEQYF. Written as DNA, the CDR3 is TGTGCCAGCATCAAAGAGGGGGGGAGTTTCAACGAGCAGTACTTC.